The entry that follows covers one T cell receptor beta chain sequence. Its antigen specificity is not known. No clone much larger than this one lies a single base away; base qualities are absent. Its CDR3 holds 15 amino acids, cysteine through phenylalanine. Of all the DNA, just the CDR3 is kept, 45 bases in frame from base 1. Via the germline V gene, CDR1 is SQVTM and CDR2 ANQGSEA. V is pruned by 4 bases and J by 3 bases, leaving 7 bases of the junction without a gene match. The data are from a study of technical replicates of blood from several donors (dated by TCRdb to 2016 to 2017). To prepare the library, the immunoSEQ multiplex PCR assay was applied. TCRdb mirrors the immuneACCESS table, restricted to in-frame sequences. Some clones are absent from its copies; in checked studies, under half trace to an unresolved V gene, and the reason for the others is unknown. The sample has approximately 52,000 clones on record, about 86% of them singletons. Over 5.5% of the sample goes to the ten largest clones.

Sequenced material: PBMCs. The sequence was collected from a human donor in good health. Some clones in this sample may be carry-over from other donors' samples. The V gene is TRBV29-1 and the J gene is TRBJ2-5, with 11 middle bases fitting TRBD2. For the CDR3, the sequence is CSVVGASGGKETQYF. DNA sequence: TGCAGCGTTGTAGGGGCTAGCGGGGGGAAAGAGACCCAGTACTTC.